This T cell receptor (beta chain) originates from a study of blood T cell repertoires in COVID-19. Per germline, CDR1 SNHLY and CDR2 FYNNEI. The V gene end was trimmed by 7 bases and the J gene end by 7 bases; junction bases not matched to a gene: 10. The CDR3 covers 17 residues. Under the authors' procedure: Using reference gene primer amplification, nucleated cell counts were estimated. Using immunoSEQ multiplex PCR, the repertoire was profiled, and TCRdb retains in-frame clones only, with some absent. V and J calls and clone size come straight from that table; D and trimming were deduced from the DNA. The sample has about 270,000 clones, less than 90% seen once. Across about two dozen US areas, participants ranged in age from 18 to 89 years. Two negative PCRs, clearance, or symptom resolution characterized the recovered Cohort 3 donors.

This clonotype was obtained from a woman in her forties or fifties who had recovered from COVID-19. The V call is TRBV2, the J call TRBJ2-2, with 15 nucleotides matching TRBD2. Material for sequencing was PBMCs or T cells enriched from blood (not recorded which). The CDR3 here is CASTTQGLAGGGGELFF. The CDR3 DNA is TGTGCCAGCACCACTCAGGGACTAGCGGGAGGAGGCGGGGAGCTGTTTTTT.